The clone carrying this T cell receptor (beta chain) occurred a few times. TCRdb re-derived calls from the RT-PCR reads in MiXCR, one entry per CDR3 protein. Of about 680,000 distinct CDR3 sequences in the sample, more than 13% were seen once. In germline, CDR1 is SGHTA, CDR2 FQGNSA. Trimming left V 5 bases short and J 0 bases short, with 11 bases between. The length of the CDR3 is 15 residues. The source is a female donor in good health, serving as a healthy control. This chain joins TRBV7-2 and TRBJ2-1; D uncertain. Sample: memory CD4+ T cells from blood. The CDR3 bases are TGTGCCAGCAGCAGTATGGCTGTCTCCTACAATGAGCAGTTCTTC. Translating gives CASSSMAVSYNEQFF.